This T cell receptor beta chain is drawn from a study of blood T cell repertoires in COVID-19. Study overall: The cDNA or gDNA used as material had been derived from T cells, B-cell-depleted T cells, or PBMCs.

Original data processing: Amplified reference gene primers provided the basis for estimating nucleated cell counts. Sequenced by immunoSEQ multiplex PCR; TCRdb stores in-frame clones only, minus some. D and trimming were read from the DNA, whereas the V and J calls and clone size are those reported in that table. The sample holds around 140,000 clones, around 88% seen once. J was trimmed by 2 bases and V by 5 bases; bases with no gene match: 6. The germline V gene has CDR1 MDHEN and CDR2 SYDVKM. CDR3 size: 16 residues. The chain employs TRBV28 and TRBJ2-2, with TRBD2 identical over 9 bases. Sequencing was carried out using peripheral blood. This receptor was obtained from a woman aged 55 to 70 with acute or convalescent COVID-19. The DNA for the CDR3 is TGTGCCAGCAGTCAGGCGGGGGGGCAAAACACCGGGGAGCTGTTTTTT. Amino acids: CASSQAGGQNTGELFF.